A single sample is the source of the 23 T cell receptor beta chains below, sequenced in a study of blood T cell repertoires in COVID-19. This table comes from immunoSEQ multiplex PCR, and its TCRdb copy is limited to in-frame clones, with some not included. The sample carries about 200,000 clones, 80% to 85% recorded once. Sequenced: peripheral blood. These receptors originate from an elderly woman with COVID-19, enrolled during active disease.

This sequence joins TRBV30 and TRBJ1-6, with TRBD1 as a possible D gene (6 bases). Germline V gene lookup returns CDR1 GTSNPN and CDR2 SVGIG (reference sequence). CDR3 length equals 15 residues. V was cut by 7 bases and J by 4 bases, with 17 bases left in between. CDR3 coding DNA: TGTGCCTCGGCCTCGACAGGAGGATATAATTCACCCCTCCACTTT. Translation: CASASTGGYNSPLHF.

The rearrangement joins TRBV12-3 or TRBV12-4 to TRBJ2-3, with D unclear. Trimming took off 6 bases at V and 6 bases at J, with 10 bases between the two ends. The CDR3 totals 12 residues. The CDR3 DNA is TGTGCCAGCAGACTTGAGGAGGATACGCAGTATTTT. Translation: CASRLEEDTQYF.

The V gene is TRBV18, the J gene TRBJ1-3; the D gene is possibly TRBD1 (6 bases). From germline, CDR1 is KGHSH and CDR2 LQKENI. The CDR3 spans 15 residues. Deletions cut 4 bases from V and 2 bases from J, with 12 bases between. The CDR3 nucleotides are TGTGCCAGCTCACGGGACATCGGGACTGGAAACACCATATATTTT. This encodes CASSRDIGTGNTIYF.

This clone came up a few times. The chain couples TRBV28 to TRBJ2-3; 9 bases are a match to TRBD2. J was trimmed by 6 bases and V by 3 bases; bases with no gene match: 10. This CDR3 region has 16 residues. CDR1 and CDR2 from the germline V gene are MDHEN and SYDVKM. The CDR3 loop is CASSLFRALAGDTQYF. The CDR3 DNA reads as TGTGCCAGCAGTTTGTTTAGGGCTCTAGCGGGGGATACGCAGTATTTT.

The chain is built from TRBV18 and TRBJ2-4, with a tentative D call TRBD2 (5 bases). The CDR3 is 12 amino acids. The V gene's germline CDR1 is KGHSH and CDR2 LQKENI. The ends were cut back, 3 bases at V and 9 bases at J, with 9 bases in the middle. CDR3 in amino acids: CASSPDRGIQYF. DNA of the CDR3: TGTGCCAGCTCACCGGATCGGGGCATTCAGTACTTC.

The rearrangement joins TRBV10-3 to TRBJ1-2, with TRBD1 identical over 10 bases. The junction had 7 bases not matched to a gene; V was cut back by 2 bases and J by 7 bases. Germline V CDR1 and CDR2: ENHRY, SYGVKD. This CDR3 has 15 amino acids. This CDR3 is CAISEDRGLGGGYTF. The CDR3 DNA reads TGTGCCATCAGTGAGGACAGGGGGCTGGGCGGTGGCTACACCTTC.

The gene calls are TRBV20-1 and TRBJ2-1; D ambiguous. The CDR3 length is 14 residues. V dropped 3 bases and J dropped 0 bases, with 9 bases sitting between them. The germline V gene has CDR1 DFQATT and CDR2 SNEGSKA (reference sequence). The CDR3 region has the DNA TGCAGTGCTAGTTTACCGAGCTCCTACAATGAGCAGTTCTTC. Residues: CSASLPSSYNEQFF.

The chain couples TRBV5-1 to TRBJ2-3; maybe TRBD2 (6 bases). V was pared by 4 bases and J by 2 bases, with 17 bases between. Per the germline V gene, CDR1 is SGHRS and CDR2 is YFSETQ. CDR3 length: 16 amino acids. The CDR3 loop is CASSGGVAGVTDTQYF. The CDR3 DNA follows: TGCGCCAGCAGCGGCGGGGTAGCCGGTGTCACAGATACGCAGTATTTT.

The V gene is TRBV5-4, the J gene TRBJ1-2; 7 bases are a match to TRBD1. This CDR3 has 13 amino acids. V dropped 5 bases and J dropped 3; count of bases not matched to a gene: 4. CDR1 and CDR2 from the germline V gene are SGHNT and YYREEE (reference sequence). The CDR3 here is CASRNGTDYGYTF. The CDR3 DNA follows: TGTGCCAGCAGAAATGGGACAGACTATGGCTACACCTTC.

V usage is TRBV4-1 and J usage is TRBJ1-2; 7 nucleotides agree with TRBD1. The V segment lost 0 bases and the J segment 4 bases; nucleotides outside the gene matches: 14. The germline CDR1 and CDR2 sequences are MGHRA and YSYEKL. The CDR3 is 18 residues long. Here the CDR3 DNA reads TGCGCCAGCAGCCAAGATTGGTCACGTGTGCGGGACAGCTATGGCTACACCTTC. This encodes CASSQDWSRVRDSYGYTF.

V usage is TRBV12-3 or TRBV12-4 and J usage is TRBJ1-2, with D possibly TRBD1 on 5 matching bases. The germline V and J ends were trimmed by 7 bases and 4 bases, with 13 bases remaining between them. There are 13 residues in the CDR3. The DNA for the CDR3 is TGTGCCAGCACCCCCCTCGACAGCTATGGCTACACCTTC. It codes for CASTPLDSYGYTF.

The V and J genes are TRBV30 and TRBJ2-7; 10 bases line up with TRBD2. In germline, CDR1 is GTSNPN, CDR2 SVGIG (reference sequence). The CDR3 extends over 13 amino acids. The trim removed 5 bases at V and 8 bases at J, leaving 9 bases unmatched. The CDR3 nucleotides are TGTGCCTGGCGGGGGACTAGCGCGAGCAAGCAGTACTTC. Translating gives CAWRGTSASKQYF.

Only one count was recorded for this clone. This chain joins TRBV19 and TRBJ1-1; possibly TRBD1 for D (6 bases). The CDR3 runs to 16 residues. Germline V CDR1 and CDR2: LNHDA, SQIVND (reference sequence). The V gene lost 5 bases and the J gene lost 0 bases, with 16 bases spanning the gap. The CDR3: CASSPRGGGMNTEAFF. The CDR3 nucleotides are TGTGCCAGTAGTCCTAGGGGGGGAGGGATGAACACTGAAGCTTTCTTT. The full variable domain, its missing parts supplied by reference TRBV19 and TRBJ1-1, is DGGITQSPKYLFRKEGQNVTLSCEQNLNHDAMYWYRQDPGQGLRLIYYSQIVNDFQKGDIAEGYSVSREKKESFPLTVTSAQKNPTAFYLCASSPRGGGMNTEAFFGQGTRLTVV.

The V and J genes are TRBV5-1 and TRBJ2-7; 9 bases map to TRBD1. The V gene end was trimmed by 3 bases and the J gene end by 2 bases; junction bases not matched to a gene: 6. The CDR3 extends over 15 amino acids. Per germline, CDR1 SGHRS and CDR2 YFSETQ. In DNA form, the CDR3 reads TGCGCCAGCAGCTACGGACAGGGGTTTACCTACGAGCAGTACTTC. Protein product: CASSYGQGFTYEQYF.

This clone was picked up a small number of times. The rearrangement joins TRBV10-3 to TRBJ1-2; D remains ambiguous. The length of the CDR3 is 10 residues. Germline-derived CDR1 and CDR2 are ENHRY and SYGVKD. V gave up 6 bases and J gave up 8 bases, with 7 bases separating them. CDR3 sequence reads: CAIRNGGYTF. CDR3 coding DNA: TGTGCCATCAGGAATGGCGGCTACACCTTC.

J is TRBJ1-1 and V is TRBV5-1; a possible D gene is TRBD1 (6 bases). CDR1 SGHRS and CDR2 YFSETQ come from the germline V gene. This CDR3 has 15 amino acids. V dropped 0 bases and J dropped 5 bases, with 14 bases sitting between them. CDR3 sequence (DNA): TGCGCCAGCAGCTTGGTTGGGGGCTCGGAGACTGAAGCTTTCTTT. Its translation is CASSLVGGSETEAFF. Filled out from reference TRBV5-1 and TRBJ1-1, the complete variable domain reads KAGVTQTPRYLIKTRGQQVTLSCSPISGHRSVSWYQQTPGQGLQFLFEYFSETQRNKGNFPGRFSGRQFSNSRSEMNVSTLELGDSALYLCASSLVGGSETEAFFGQGTRLTVV.

This clone has only one observation. The chain joins TRBV29-1 to TRBJ1-1, with 7 bases that match TRBD1. This CDR3 comprises 14 residues. Germline CDR1 SQVTM, CDR2 ANQGSEA. Germline trimming cut 6 bases from V and 3 bases from J; bases unmatched to any gene: 10. The CDR3 loop reads CSVRTGAGYTEAFF. The DNA for the CDR3 is TGCAGCGTCCGTACAGGGGCAGGATACACTGAAGCTTTCTTT.

The chain links TRBV2 to TRBJ1-3, with D possibly being TRBD1 (5 bases). Trimming took off 7 bases at V and 0 bases at J, with 16 bases between the two ends. Germline V gives CDR1 SNHLY, CDR2 FYNNEI. The CDR3 is 16 amino acids. CDR3 residues: CASTRTTSSSGNTIYF. The CDR3 DNA sequence: TGTGCCAGCACCCGGACAACCTCGAGCTCTGGAAACACCATATATTTT.

This chain connects TRBV2 to TRBJ2-7; weak D call: TRBD1 (6 bases). Germline loops: CDR1 SNHLY, CDR2 FYNNEI. V was cut by 7 bases and J by 3 bases, with 13 bases left in between. The CDR3 runs 13 residues. This CDR3 is CASNTGLDYEQYF. The CDR3 DNA sequence: TGTGCCAGCAATACAGGGCTTGACTACGAGCAGTACTTC.

The chain has TRBV30 and TRBJ1-4; D is unclear. Trimming shortened V by 0 bases and J by 0 bases, and 11 bases separated the two germline ends. CDR1 is GTSNPN, CDR2 SVGIG, per germline (reference sequence). This CDR3 comprises 16 residues. The CDR3 here is CAWSVKTVATNEKLFF. The CDR3 coding sequence is TGTGCCTGGAGTGTAAAAACAGTTGCAACTAATGAAAAACTGTTTTTT.

The V gene is TRBV6-5, the J gene TRBJ1-1, with D possibly TRBD1 on 6 matching bases. In germline, CDR1 is MNHEY, CDR2 SVGAGI. Trimming removed 7 bases from V and 5 bases from J, with 14 bases in between. CDR3 size: 13 residues. CDR3 DNA: TGTGCCAGCAACTTACAGGGTAGGACTGAAGCTTTCTTT. The encoded protein is CASNLQGRTEAFF.

This chain links TRBV11-3 with TRBJ2-1; 9 nucleotides agree with TRBD2. The CDR3 totals 14 residues. From germline, CDR1 is SGHNT and CDR2 YENEEA. Trimming cost V 6 bases and J 4 bases; bases outside gene matches: 4. The CDR3 sequence is CASRPSGNYNEQFF. The CDR3 DNA reads as TGTGCCAGCAGACCTAGCGGGAATTACAATGAGCAGTTCTTC.

This clone appeared a few times. The chain uses TRBV19 and TRBJ1-2, with TRBD1 identical over 8 bases. The CDR3 has 14 amino acids. Germline V CDR1 and CDR2: LNHDA, SQIVND (reference sequence). The V gene end was trimmed by 4 bases and the J gene end by 8 bases; junction bases not matched to a gene: 9. CDR3 protein: CASSRQGFEGGYTF. The CDR3 DNA sequence: TGTGCCAGTAGTAGACAGGGGTTCGAGGGCGGCTACACCTTC. The variable domain in full, with the rest retrieved from reference TRBV19 and TRBJ1-2, is DGGITQSPKYLFRKEGQNVTLSCEQNLNHDAMYWYRQDPGQGLRLIYYSQIVNDFQKGDIAEGYSVSREKKESFPLTVTSAQKNPTAFYLCASSRQGFEGGYTFGSGTRLTVV.